These 32 T cell receptor beta chains were sequenced from one sample in a study of shared clonotypes between healthy human individuals. Assay: immunoSEQ multiplex PCR; the TCRdb copy retains only in-frame clones and omits some. The sample has millions of clones, roughly 93% seen once. The sample was naive CD4+ T cells from PBMCs. Subset here: CD45RA+ positively selected. The origin of the receptors is a man in his late teens or twenties in good health. Some clones in this sample may be carry-over from other donors' samples.

In DNA form, the CDR3 reads TGTGCCAGCAACATACAGGGTGGGGGAGAGACCCAGTACTTC. Its protein product is CASNIQGGGETQYF. The chain uses TRBV5-4 and TRBJ2-5; TRBD1 might be the D (6 bases). Germline V lookup: CDR1 SGHNT, CDR2 YYREEE (reference sequence). This CDR3 spans 14 amino acids. V lost 6 bases and J 4 bases, leaving 16 bases between the germline ends.

The chain uses TRBV7-2 and TRBJ2-1, with TRBD2 identical over 10 bases. The CDR3 spans 18 residues. V dropped 4 bases and J dropped 0; count of bases not matched to a gene: 9. Germline loops: CDR1 SGHTA, CDR2 FQGNSA. This CDR3 reads CASSYRSSGGSSYNEQFF. The CDR3, as DNA: TGTGCCAGCAGCTACCGCTCTAGCGGGGGTAGCTCCTACAATGAGCAGTTCTTC. Full variable domain (missing parts from reference TRBV7-2 and TRBJ2-1): GAGVSQSPSNKVTEKGKDVELRCDPISGHTALYWYRQSLGQGLEFLIYFQGNSAPDKSGLPSDRFSAERTGGSVSTLTIQRTQQEDSAVYLCASSYRSSGGSSYNEQFFGPGTRLTVL.

About this clone itself: Germline and junction disagree at one end, which may indicate a read error. The rearrangement links TRBV11-3 to TRBJ1-2; D not certain. The CDR3 runs 12 residues. Germline assignment: CDR1 SGHNT and CDR2 YENEEA. The CDR3 DNA is TGTGCCAGCAGCTTAGGATTAACGACGATAAACTTC. Translated, it gives CASSLGLTTINF.

The rearrangement joins TRBV7-2 to TRBJ2-2; TRBD1 or TRBD2 may be the D gene (5 bases each). The germline CDR1 and CDR2 sequences are SGHTA and FQGNSA. This CDR3 spans 16 amino acids. With 7 bases removed from V and 4 bases from J, the gap between germline ends came to 19 bases. The CDR3 is CASTPPGTPGTGELFF. In nucleotides, the CDR3 is TGTGCCAGCACCCCCCCGGGGACCCCGGGCACCGGGGAGCTGTTTTTT.

This rearrangement joins TRBV28 to TRBJ2-3; D is perhaps TRBD2 (5 bases). Germline lookup yields CDR1 MDHEN and CDR2 SYDVKM. CDR3 length: 15 amino acids. Trimming removed 4 bases at V and 1 base at J, with 12 bases between. The CDR3 DNA follows: TGTGCCAGCAGTTCTGAGGGCTTAGGCACAGATACGCAGTATTTT. Its translation: CASSSEGLGTDTQYF.

The chain employs TRBV30 and TRBJ2-3, with D unclear. Trimming took off 7 bases at V and 3 bases at J, with 8 bases between the two ends. CDR1 and CDR2 from the germline V gene are GTSNPN and SVGIG (reference sequence). The CDR3 spans 11 residues. Written as DNA, the CDR3 is TGTGCCTCCCGCAGGACAGATACGCAGTATTTT. It is translated as CASRRTDTQYF.

This clone was seen only once. This chain links TRBV7-9 with TRBJ2-5, with D tentatively TRBD2 (5 bases). The CDR3 extends over 15 amino acids. Germline CDR1 SEHNR, CDR2 FQNEAQ (reference sequence). Trimming took off 1 base at V and 5 bases at J, with 14 bases between the two ends. DNA for the CDR3: TGTGCCAGCAGCTTAGGGTCGGGGATGGGGGAGACCCAGTACTTC. The encoded protein is CASSLGSGMGETQYF.

This chain joins TRBV7-9 and TRBJ1-4; D is ambiguous. The germline CDR1 and CDR2 sequences are SEHNR and FQNEAQ (reference sequence). The CDR3 runs 14 residues. Deletions cut 6 bases from V and 10 bases from J, with 18 bases between. The CDR3 here is CASSAAALTGKLFF. In DNA, the CDR3 is TGTGCCAGCAGTGCGGCGGCTCTAACGGGAAAACTGTTTTTT.

This clone was seen once. The chain employs TRBV6-5 and TRBJ2-1; 11 bases match TRBD2. The germline CDR1 and CDR2 sequences are MNHEY and SVGAGI. This CDR3 has 16 amino acids. The V and J ends lost 4 bases and 7 bases, in that order; junction bases with no gene match: 9. CDR3 residues: CASSFIAGGPLNEQFF. The CDR3 DNA reads TGTGCCAGCAGTTTTATAGCGGGAGGGCCGCTGAATGAGCAGTTCTTC.

This clone appeared once. This chain uses TRBV28 with TRBJ2-5, with D perhaps given as TRBD1 or TRBD2 (5 bases each). Trimming stripped 2 bases from V and 5 bases from J, with 12 bases between. Germline values: CDR1 MDHEN, CDR2 SYDVKM. This CDR3 is 14 amino acids long. The CDR3 coding sequence is TGTGCCAGCAGTTTAAACCGACGGGGCGAGACCCAGTACTTC. This gives the protein CASSLNRRGETQYF.

This chain links TRBV6-5 with TRBJ1-1; 7 bases agree with TRBD1. Germline V gene data show CDR1 as MNHEY and CDR2 as SVGAGI. The J segment lost 0 bases and the V segment lost 4 bases, leaving 5 bases of the junction unmatched. The CDR3 consists of 15 residues. CDR3 nucleotides: TGTGCCAGCAGTTCAGGGGGTCGGATGAACACTGAAGCTTTCTTT. Translation: CASSSGGRMNTEAFF.

This chain uses TRBV7-7 with TRBJ2-3; 8 bases align to TRBD1. The ends lost 1 base at V and 2 bases at J; junction bases unmatched: 2. The CDR3 consists of 15 residues. Germline CDR1 reads SSHAT; CDR2 reads FNYEAQ (reference sequence). The CDR3 nucleotides read TGTGCCAGCAGCTTAGGACAGGGGAACACAGATACGCAGTATTTT. Translated, it gives CASSLGQGNTDTQYF. The whole variable domain, remainder taken from reference TRBV7-7 and TRBJ2-3, is GAGVSQSPRYKVTKRGQDVTLRCDPISSHATLYWYQQALGQGPEFLTYFNYEAQPDKSGLPSDRFSAERPEGSISTLTIQRTEQRDSAMYRCASSLGQGNTDTQYFGPGTRLTVL.

Comment on this clone: Other DNA sequences within the sample encode an identical CDR3. V usage is TRBV11-3 and J usage is TRBJ1-1, with 8 bases that match TRBD1. Germline V CDR1 and CDR2: SGHNT, YENEEA. CDR3 length: 13 amino acids. V lost 5 bases, J lost 5 bases, and 4 bases stayed unmatched. The CDR3, as DNA: TGTGCCAGCAGCCCCACAGGGGGAACTGAAGCTTTCTTT. Translated: CASSPTGGTEAFF.

This chain links TRBV30 with TRBJ1-5; D is undetermined. The germline gives CDR1 GTSNPN, CDR2 SVGIG (reference sequence). The germline V and J ends were trimmed by 1 base and 9 bases, with 16 bases remaining between them. The CDR3 length is 14 residues. The DNA of the CDR3 is TGTGCCTGGAGTGCGATCGCCGGAAGCGGGCCCCAGCATTTT. Translated: CAWSAIAGSGPQHF. The complete variable domain, with remaining parts taken from reference TRBV30 and TRBJ1-5, reads SQTIHQWPATLVQPVGSPLSLECTVEGTSNPNLYWYRQAAGRGLQLLFYSVGIGQISSEVPQNLSASRPQDRQFILSSKKLLLSDSGFYLCAWSAIAGSGPQHFGDGTRLSIL.

J is TRBJ2-7 and V is TRBV10-1, with 9 bases matching TRBD1. V trimming: 3 bases; J trimming: 9 bases; junction bases outside the gene matches: 6. This CDR3 comprises 13 residues. Germline V lookup: CDR1 WNHNN, CDR2 SYGVQD (reference sequence). The CDR3 region has the DNA TGCGCCAGCAGTGAAAGGGACAGGGTATCGCAGTACTTC. Translated: CASSERDRVSQYF.

This chain links TRBV25-1 with TRBJ2-4; D is undetermined. From germline, CDR1 is MGHDK and CDR2 SYGVNS. The germline V and J ends were trimmed by 3 bases and 14 bases, with 14 bases remaining between them. This CDR3 comprises 12 residues. The CDR3 region has the DNA TGTGCCAGCAGTGATGGAATCGGGTCCGAGTACTTC. Its translation: CASSDGIGSEYF.

The sample holds a few counts of this clone. The chain is built from TRBV7-9 and TRBJ1-4, with TRBD1 matching 9 bases. CDR3 length equals 15 residues. The V and J ends lost 3 bases and 4 bases, in that order; junction bases with no gene match: 3. Germline V gene data show CDR1 as SEHNR and CDR2 as FQNEAQ (reference sequence). The CDR3 protein is CASSLYRGLNEKLFF. The CDR3, as DNA: TGTGCCAGCAGCTTGTACAGGGGGCTTAATGAAAAACTGTTTTTT.

The rearrangement joins TRBV9 to TRBJ2-2; D not resolved. With 4 bases removed from V and 1 base from J, the gap between germline ends came to 17 bases. Germline CDR1 and CDR2: SGDLS and YYNGEE. CDR3 length: 17 residues. CDR3 nucleotide sequence: TGTGCCAGCAGCCCCCGCTCCCTGACCTTGAACACCGGGGAGCTGTTTTTT. As protein: CASSPRSLTLNTGELFF.

V usage is TRBV6-6 and J usage is TRBJ1-1; D unclear. This CDR3 contains 13 residues. The germline V gene encodes CDR1 MNHNY and CDR2 SVGAGI (reference sequence). The ends were cut back, 6 bases at V and 3 bases at J, with 11 bases in the middle. The CDR3 DNA sequence: TGTGCCAGCAGCCCGGACGTCTACACTGAAGCTTTCTTT. This gives the protein CASSPDVYTEAFF.

V gene TRBV28 combines with J gene TRBJ2-7; D possibly uses TRBD1 or TRBD2 (6 bases each). CDR3 length: 16 residues. Trimming shortened V by 4 bases and J by 3 bases, and 19 bases separated the two germline ends. The germline CDR1 and CDR2 sequences are MDHEN and SYDVKM. The chain's CDR3 is CASSSGAPEVIYEQYF. The CDR3 DNA follows: TGTGCCAGCAGTTCGGGGGCCCCGGAGGTAATCTACGAGCAGTACTTC. The complete variable domain, with remaining parts taken from reference TRBV28 and TRBJ2-7, reads DVKVTQSSRYLVKRTGEKVFLECVQDMDHENMFWYRQDPGLGLRLIYFSYDVKMKEKGDIPEGYSVSREKKERFSLILESASTNQTSMYLCASSSGAPEVIYEQYFGPGTRLTVT.

The rearrangement links TRBV9 to TRBJ2-1; possibly TRBD1 or TRBD2 for D (5 bases each). CDR3 length equals 15 residues. V was pared by 3 bases and J by 1 base, with 11 bases between. From germline, CDR1 is SGDLS and CDR2 YYNGEE. DNA for the CDR3: TGTGCCAGCAGCGCGAGGGGCGGATCCTACAATGAGCAGTTCTTC. It yields the protein CASSARGGSYNEQFF.

The chain combines TRBV27 with TRBJ2-3; tentative D call: TRBD2 (6 bases). This CDR3 has 17 residues. Germline-derived CDR1 and CDR2 are MNHEY and SMNVEV (reference sequence). V was trimmed by 0 bases and J by 0 bases, leaving 13 bases between them. CDR3 region: CASSLSRAGPSTDTQYF. The CDR3 bases are TGTGCCAGCAGTTTATCGCGGGCGGGGCCAAGCACAGATACGCAGTATTTT.

The chain uses TRBV2 and TRBJ2-7, with D unclear. V was trimmed by 4 bases and J by 4 bases, leaving 8 bases between them. CDR1 SNHLY and CDR2 FYNNEI come from the germline V gene. This CDR3 has 12 residues. CDR3 in amino acids: CASSVSRYEQYF. The DNA for the CDR3 is TGTGCCAGCAGTGTTTCAAGATACGAGCAGTACTTC. The full variable domain, completed using reference TRBV2 and TRBJ2-7, is EPEVTQTPSHQVTQMGQEVILRCVPISNHLYFYWYRQILGQKVEFLVSFYNNEISEKSEIFDDQFSVERPDGSNFTLKIRSTKLEDSAMYFCASSVSRYEQYFGPGTRLTVT.

The genes are TRBV4-1 and TRBJ2-7; D possibly uses TRBD1 or TRBD2 (5 bases each). This CDR3 region has 17 residues. Trimming pared 3 bases from V and 6 bases from J, leaving 24 bases between. Germline assignment: CDR1 MGHRA and CDR2 YSYEKL. CDR3: CASSQFPNQAGTGEQYF. In nucleotides, the CDR3 is TGCGCCAGCAGCCAGTTTCCCAATCAGGCAGGGACGGGCGAGCAGTACTTC.

This chain connects TRBV9 to TRBJ2-4, with D possibly being TRBD1 or TRBD2 (6 bases each). CDR3 length: 15 residues. Trimming took 1 base from V and 1 from J, leaving 9 bases between them. The germline V gene encodes CDR1 SGDLS and CDR2 YYNGEE. CDR3 residues: CASSVQGRAKNIQYF. The CDR3 DNA is TGTGCCAGCAGCGTACAGGGGAGGGCCAAAAACATTCAGTACTTC.

The table lists this clone with a count of one. The gene calls are TRBV28 and TRBJ2-1; no definite D call. The CDR3 length is 15 residues. Trimming took off 6 bases at V and 1 base at J, with 13 bases between the two ends. Germline CDR1 reads MDHEN; CDR2 reads SYDVKM. CDR3 in DNA: TGTGCCAGCAGGTCTACTAAGACATCCTACAATGAGCAGTTCTTC. Its translation: CASRSTKTSYNEQFF.

The genes are TRBV6-1 and TRBJ1-5; D gene unclear. Deletions cut 6 bases from V and 0 bases from J, with 15 bases between. The CDR3 runs 16 residues. The germline V gene encodes CDR1 MNHNS and CDR2 SASEGT. The CDR3 is CASSETQPYSNQPQHF. In nucleotides, the CDR3 is TGTGCCAGCAGCGAAACACAACCCTATAGCAATCAGCCCCAGCATTTT.

The chain combines TRBV19 with TRBJ1-5; 7 bases map to TRBD1. The CDR3 totals 15 residues. V was pared by 4 bases and J by 3 bases, with 6 bases of the junction left unmatched. In germline, CDR1 is LNHDA, CDR2 SQIVND (reference sequence). CDR3 nucleotide sequence: TGTGCCAGTAGTACCCCCGGACAGGTCAATCAGCCCCAGCATTTT. This translates into CASSTPGQVNQPQHF.

The V call is TRBV13, the J call TRBJ2-2; D not certain. From germline, CDR1 is PRHDT and CDR2 FYEKMQ (reference sequence). The germline V and J ends were trimmed by 2 bases and 2 bases, with 6 bases remaining between them. The CDR3 runs 14 residues. The CDR3 is CASSLNLNTGELFF. The CDR3 DNA reads TGTGCCAGCAGCTTAAATTTAAACACCGGGGAGCTGTTTTTT.

The chain links TRBV5-4 to TRBJ2-1, with a possible D match to TRBD2 (6 bases). From germline, CDR1 is SGHNT and CDR2 YYREEE (reference sequence). V lost 7 bases, J lost 4 bases, and 18 bases lay in between. This CDR3 has 15 residues. The CDR3 loop reads CASSIGLPTYNEQFF. CDR3 bases: TGTGCCAGCTCAATAGGACTACCGACGTACAATGAGCAGTTCTTC.

The J gene is TRBJ2-3, the V gene TRBV5-1; perhaps TRBD1 as D (6 bases). The germline gives CDR1 SGHRS, CDR2 YFSETQ. This CDR3 comprises 16 residues. V lost 4 bases to trimming and J lost 2 bases, with 17 bases between them. CDR3 DNA: TGCGCCAGCAGCCTCCCGACAGGAGACTTCACAGATACGCAGTATTTT. Residues: CASSLPTGDFTDTQYF. Full variable domain (missing parts from reference TRBV5-1 and TRBJ2-3): KAGVTQTPRYLIKTRGQQVTLSCSPISGHRSVSWYQQTPGQGLQFLFEYFSETQRNKGNFPGRFSGRQFSNSRSEMNVSTLELGDSALYLCASSLPTGDFTDTQYFGPGTRLTVL.

The chain links TRBV6-1 to TRBJ2-1; D gene unclear. Germline V gene lookup returns CDR1 MNHNS and CDR2 SASEGT. This CDR3 has 13 residues. V gave up 0 bases and J gave up 3 bases, with 3 bases separating them. CDR3 amino acids: CASSEAGYNEQFF. The CDR3 nucleotides are TGTGCCAGCAGTGAAGCAGGCTACAATGAGCAGTTCTTC.